The 14 T cell receptor beta chains below all came from one sample that was sequenced in a study of T cells after posttransplantation cyclophosphamide (dated by TCRdb to the mid-2010s). Naive T cells were defined as viable CD3+CD4+ or CD3+CD8+ cells that were CCR7+CD45RA+CD45RO-CD95-CD27+CD28+. Library creation used the immunoSEQ multiplex PCR assay. The immuneACCESS repertoire file appears here via TCRdb, limited to in-frame rearrangements. These files lack a portion of the clones; in checked studies, under half of the deficit traces to unresolved V genes, and the cause of the others is not known. In all, the sample holds around 19,000 clones, and under 99% of those were seen once. 0.16% of the sample rests with the top ten. The specimen sequenced was naive CD4+ T cells sorted from PBMCs. These receptors were obtained from a man between 35 and 55 years old in good health, CMV-negative, and a related stem cell transplant donor.

The V gene is TRBV5-1, the J gene TRBJ1-1; D remains ambiguous. The V and J ends lost 2 bases and 5 bases respectively, with 7 bases between them. This CDR3 has 12 amino acids. CDR1 SGHRS and CDR2 YFSETQ come from the germline V gene. The CDR3 sequence: CASSFGGTEAFF. CDR3 bases: TGCGCCAGCAGCTTTGGAGGTACTGAAGCTTTCTTT. Full variable domain (outside the CDR3, taken from reference TRBV5-1 and TRBJ1-1): KAGVTQTPRYLIKTRGQQVTLSCSPISGHRSVSWYQQTPGQGLQFLFEYFSETQRNKGNFPGRFSGRQFSNSRSEMNVSTLELGDSALYLCASSFGGTEAFFGQGTRLTVV.

The chain couples TRBV19 to TRBJ2-6, with TRBD1 matching 10 bases. V gave up 4 bases and J gave up 4 bases; unmatched junction bases: 4. Germline values: CDR1 LNHDA, CDR2 SQIVND (reference sequence). CDR3 length: 16 amino acids. The CDR3 sequence is CASSRQGARGANVLTF. The CDR3 DNA reads TGTGCCAGTAGTAGACAGGGGGCGAGGGGGGCCAACGTCCTGACTTTC.

CDR3 bases: TGTGCCAGCAGCTTATTAGCGGATAGCTCCTACGAGCAGTACTTC. This codes for CASSLLADSSYEQYF. This chain connects TRBV11-2 to TRBJ2-7, with D maybe TRBD2 (6 bases). The V and J ends lost 2 bases and 0 bases respectively, with 11 bases between them. Germline CDR1 and CDR2: SGHAT and FQNNGV. This CDR3 region has 15 residues.

The chain combines TRBV6-1 with TRBJ2-3; D not resolved. Germline-derived CDR1 and CDR2 are MNHNS and SASEGT. The CDR3 runs to 13 residues. The V and J ends lost 6 bases and 2 bases respectively, with 9 bases between them. The CDR3 sequence is CASRHSPTDTQYF. The DNA of the CDR3 is TGTGCCAGCAGGCACAGCCCCACAGATACGCAGTATTTT.

V is TRBV10-3 and J is TRBJ2-2, with D tentatively TRBD1 (5 bases). In germline, CDR1 is ENHRY, CDR2 SYGVKD. This CDR3 contains 15 residues. Trimming removed 6 bases at V and 2 bases at J, with 13 bases between. The CDR3 spells CAIRHSTENTGELFF. CDR3 DNA sequence: TGTGCCATCAGGCACTCGACAGAAAACACCGGGGAGCTGTTTTTT.

This chain uses TRBV23-1 with TRBJ2-5; TRBD2 is a possible D gene (5 bases). The DNA end favors TRBJ2-7, so the J call may be wrong. TRBV23-1 is an ORF, and what it does is uncertain. The CDR3 runs 17 residues. CDR3 sequence: CASRSSPPSGRTYEQYF. The CDR3 nucleotides are TGCGCCAGCCGATCATCACCGCCCAGCGGTCGAACCTACGAGCAGTACTTC.

J is TRBJ1-2 and V is TRBV28; TRBD1 aligns across 8 bases. CDR3 length equals 13 residues. Germline CDR1 is MDHEN and CDR2 is SYDVKM. J was trimmed by 12 bases and V by 3 bases; bases with no gene match: 9. In DNA form, the CDR3 reads TGTGCCAGCAGTTTCGGTAGGACAGGGAGAGACACCTTC. Protein product: CASSFGRTGRDTF.

This chain links TRBV11-3 with TRBJ2-7, with D perhaps TRBD2 (6 bases). This CDR3 is built from 14 residues. V lost 2 bases and J 3 bases, leaving 11 bases between the germline ends. Germline assignment: CDR1 SGHNT and CDR2 YENEEA. The CDR3: CASSLRPGSYEQYF. CDR3 sequence (DNA): TGTGCCAGCAGCTTAAGGCCCGGGAGCTACGAGCAGTACTTC.

J is TRBJ2-1 and V is TRBV7-9; tentative D call: TRBD1 (7 bases). V dropped 3 bases and J dropped 7 bases, with 13 bases sitting between them. This CDR3 is 14 amino acids long. Germline values: CDR1 SEHNR, CDR2 FQNEAQ (reference sequence). CDR3 residues: CASSLGGQMNEQFF. CDR3 nucleotides: TGTGCCAGCAGCTTGGGGGGACAGATGAATGAGCAGTTCTTC.

V usage is TRBV27 and J usage is TRBJ1-5; no firm D call. The CDR3 runs 13 residues. CDR1 is MNHEY and CDR2 is SMNVEV in the germline V gene (reference sequence). Trimming shortened V by 2 bases and J by 4 bases, and 6 bases separated the two germline ends. The CDR3 DNA sequence: TGTGCCAGCAGTTTAGTCGGGAATCAGCCCCAGCATTTT. Protein product: CASSLVGNQPQHF.

The chain recombines TRBV5-5 with TRBJ1-5; 7 nucleotides match TRBD1. The germline gives CDR1 SGHKS, CDR2 YYEKEE (reference sequence). This CDR3 has 16 amino acids. V lost 2 bases to trimming and J lost 2 bases; unmatched junction nucleotides: 7. The CDR3 DNA reads TGTGCCAGCAGCTTCGCGACAGGGTCCGGCAATCAGCCCCAGCATTTT. Encoded protein: CASSFATGSGNQPQHF. The full variable domain, with the rest looked up from reference TRBV5-5 and TRBJ1-5, is DAGVTQSPTHLIKTRGQQVTLRCSPISGHKSVSWYQQVLGQGPQFIFQYYEKEERGRGNFPDRFSARQFPNYSSELNVNALLLGDSALYLCASSFATGSGNQPQHFGDGTRLSIL.

This sequence joins TRBV10-3 and TRBJ2-5; 9 nucleotides match TRBD1. The V and J ends lost 6 bases and 4 bases, in that order; junction bases with no gene match: 9. The length of the CDR3 is 15 residues. Germline V gene lookup returns CDR1 ENHRY and CDR2 SYGVKD. The CDR3, as DNA: TGTGCCATCAGCGGGACAGGGCAAGAGGGAGAGACCCAGTACTTC. Residues: CAISGTGQEGETQYF.

V usage is TRBV7-3 and J usage is TRBJ2-7; D is undetermined. The CDR3 consists of 14 residues. Germline values: CDR1 SGHTA, CDR2 FQGTGA. Deletions cut 4 bases from V and 0 bases from J, with 10 bases between. This chain's CDR3 is CASSSPRSSYEQYF. In DNA form, the CDR3 reads TGTGCCAGCAGCTCCCCTCGGAGCTCCTACGAGCAGTACTTC. Variable domain in full (rest from reference TRBV7-3 and TRBJ2-7): GAGVSQTPSNKVTEKGKYVELRCDPISGHTALYWYRQSLGQGPEFLIYFQGTGAADDSGLPNDRFFAVRPEGSVSTLKIQRTERGDSAVYLCASSSPRSSYEQYFGPGTRLTVT.

The chain carries TRBV5-1 and TRBJ2-1; 9 positions agree with TRBD2. Germline CDR1 and CDR2: SGHRS and YFSETQ. The V and J ends lost 0 bases and 2 bases, in that order; junction bases with no gene match: 12. The CDR3 spans 19 residues. CDR3 in DNA: TGCGCCAGCAGCTTGGTATCCAGCGGGAGGTTCCACACCTACAATGAGCAGTTCTTC. Translating it yields CASSLVSSGRFHTYNEQFF.